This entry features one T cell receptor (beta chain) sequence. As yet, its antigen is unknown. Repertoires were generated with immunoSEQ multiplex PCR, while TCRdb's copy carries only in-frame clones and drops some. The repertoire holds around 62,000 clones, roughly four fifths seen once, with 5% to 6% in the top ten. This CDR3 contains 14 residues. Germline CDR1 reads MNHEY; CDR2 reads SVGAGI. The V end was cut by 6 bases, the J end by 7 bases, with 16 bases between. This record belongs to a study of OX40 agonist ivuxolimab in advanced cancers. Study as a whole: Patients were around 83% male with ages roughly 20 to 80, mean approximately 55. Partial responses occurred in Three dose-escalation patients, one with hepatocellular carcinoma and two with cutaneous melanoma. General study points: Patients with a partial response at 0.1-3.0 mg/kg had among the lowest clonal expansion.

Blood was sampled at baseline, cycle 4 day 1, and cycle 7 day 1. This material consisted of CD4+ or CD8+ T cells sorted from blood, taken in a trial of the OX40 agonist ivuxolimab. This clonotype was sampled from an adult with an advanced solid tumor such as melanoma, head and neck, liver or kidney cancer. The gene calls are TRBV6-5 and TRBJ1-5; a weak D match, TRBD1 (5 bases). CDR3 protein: CASRLERGRQPQHF. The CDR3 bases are TGTGCCAGCAGATTAGAGAGGGGACGGCAGCCCCAGCATTTT.